This T cell receptor (beta chain) stems from a study of T cell repertoires in cytomegalovirus infection. Study as a whole: Recently identified HLA-C-restricted CMV epitopes were among the peptides used.

Whole-study findings and limits: Ex vivo, HLA-C-restricted CMV-specific TCR beta clonotypes prevailed over the rest of the response.

Concerning this clonotype: No antigen is known for it.

With 2 bases removed from V and 4 bases from J, the gap between germline ends came to 8 bases. The CDR3 spans 13 residues. The V gene's germline CDR1 is MNHEY and CDR2 SMNVEV (reference sequence). TCRdb used MiXCR to reprocess the reads, holding one entry per CDR3 protein. Of about 920,000 distinct CDR3 sequences detected, approximately 31% appear once; the ten largest clones hold around 15%. V gene TRBV27 combines with J gene TRBJ1-2; no reliable D call. The specimen comprised cultured CD8+ T cells from PBMCs, sampled from culture after CMV antigen stimulation. The source of this sequence is a human donor in good health (CMV status not recorded). Some clones in this sample may be carry-over from other donors' samples. The CDR3: CASSLGRFYGYTF. The CDR3 nucleotides read TGTGCCAGCAGTTTAGGCAGATTCTATGGCTACACCTTC.